This T cell receptor (beta chain) was captured by sequencing in a study of control samples from healthy donors and cancer patients. Sequencing was performed with immunoSEQ multiplex PCR; in TCRdb, only in-frame clones are kept and a portion is missing. The sample includes 120,000 or so clones, roughly 90% of them seen just once. Trimming took 2 bases from V and 3 from J; bases not matched to a gene: 6. The CDR3 totals 15 residues. Looked up from germline, CDR1 is ENHRY and CDR2 is SYGVKD. The sequence came from a woman aged 55-69 years with lung cancer. The sequencing sample was made of PBMCs. The rearrangement links TRBV10-3 to TRBJ2-7; 8 bases map to TRBD2. Here the CDR3 DNA reads TGTGCCATCAGTGAGCAAAAGGGACTAGGCTACGAGCAGTACTTC. Translated: CAISEQKGLGYEQYF.